Following are 17 T cell receptor beta chains from one sample sequenced in a study of blood T cell repertoires in COVID-19. Libraries were prepared by immunoSEQ multiplex PCR; TCRdb keeps only in-frame clonotypes and omits some of them. The sample includes about 210,000 clones, around 83% of them seen just once. Sequencing used peripheral blood. Receptors were obtained from a woman aged 70-85 years with COVID-19, enrolled during active disease.

This chain connects TRBV27 to TRBJ2-3, with 7 bases matching TRBD1. The V and J ends lost 7 bases and 7 bases, in that order; junction bases with no gene match: 14. Germline V gene lookup returns CDR1 MNHEY and CDR2 SMNVEV (reference sequence). The CDR3 totals 15 residues. The CDR3 DNA is TGTGCCAGCACCACGCAGAGACAGGGAATATATACGCAGTATTTT. This codes for CASTTQRQGIYTQYF.

The rearrangement links TRBV28 to TRBJ1-1, with D possibly being TRBD1 (5 bases). Trimming took off 0 bases at V and 0 bases at J, with 11 bases between the two ends. This CDR3 has 16 amino acids. Germline lookup yields CDR1 MDHEN and CDR2 SYDVKM. CDR3 sequence reads: CASSLWDISLNTEAFF. CDR3 bases: TGTGCCAGCAGTTTATGGGACATCAGTCTGAACACTGAAGCTTTCTTT. Supplemented by reference TRBV28 and TRBJ1-1, the full variable domain reads DVKVTQSSRYLVKRTGEKVFLECVQDMDHENMFWYRQDPGLGLRLIYFSYDVKMKEKGDIPEGYSVSREKKERFSLILESASTNQTSMYLCASSLWDISLNTEAFFGQGTRLTVV.

Remarks on this clone: Within the sample, other DNA sequences also encode this same CDR3. CDR3 coding DNA: TGTGCCTGGTCGAGAGACAGTTTCTCTGGAAACACCATATATTTT. Translating gives CAWSRDSFSGNTIYF. The chain links TRBV30 to TRBJ1-3, with D possibly being TRBD1 (5 bases). The CDR3 contains 15 residues. V dropped 5 bases and J dropped 0 bases, with 14 bases sitting between them. Germline V lookup: CDR1 GTSNPN, CDR2 SVGIG (reference sequence). The full variable domain, with the rest looked up from reference TRBV30 and TRBJ1-3, is SQTIHQWPATLVQPVGSPLSLECTVEGTSNPNLYWYRQAAGRGLQLLFYSVGIGQISSEVPQNLSASRPQDRQFILSSKKLLLSDSGFYLCAWSRDSFSGNTIYFGEGSWLTVV.

This clone was recorded once. The chain is built from TRBV20-1 and TRBJ2-1; D is unclear. This CDR3 has 11 amino acids. V lost 3 bases and J lost 9, with 9 bases in between. The germline CDR1 and CDR2 sequences are DFQATT and SNEGSKA (reference sequence). CDR3 DNA: TGCAGTGCTAGTTTGGGCAGTGAGCAGTTCTTC. This sequence encodes CSASLGSEQFF.

This chain uses TRBV3-1 (or the pseudogene TRBV3-2) with TRBJ2-1; D uncertain. Trimming left V 10 bases short and J 5 bases short, with 9 bases between. This CDR3 spans 11 amino acids. The germline V gene has CDR1 LGHDT and CDR2 YNNKEL (reference sequence). The CDR3 reads CATRGNNEQFF. The CDR3 DNA follows: TGTGCCACCCGAGGAAACAATGAGCAGTTCTTC.

This clone was detected a few times. V usage is TRBV18 and J usage is TRBJ2-1, with D possibly TRBD2 on 6 matching bases. V lost 8 bases and J 8 bases, leaving 16 bases between the germline ends. Per the germline V gene, CDR1 is KGHSH and CDR2 is LQKENI. This CDR3 has 13 residues. The CDR3 DNA is TGTGCCAGCCCGTTCGGAGGGCGCGATGAGCAGTTCTTC. Translated: CASPFGGRDEQFF. The full variable domain, in which reference TRBV18 and TRBJ2-1 provide the parts outside the CDR3, is NAGVMQNPRHLVRRRGQEARLRCSPMKGHSHVYWYRQLPEEGLKFMVYLQKENIIDESGMPKERFSAEFPKEGPSILRIQQVVRGDSAAYFCASPFGGRDEQFFGPGTRLTVL.

The V call is TRBV6-1, the J call TRBJ1-2; TRBD1 is a possible D gene (5 bases). The germline CDR1 and CDR2 sequences are MNHNS and SASEGT. The CDR3 covers 14 residues. Trimming removed 2 bases at V and 4 bases at J, with 11 bases between. CDR3 amino acids: CASSEMAGPYGYTF. Here the CDR3 DNA reads TGTGCCAGCAGTGAAATGGCAGGGCCCTATGGCTACACCTTC.

The chain is built from TRBV10-2 and TRBJ1-5, with TRBD1 matching over 7 bases. CDR1 WSHSY and CDR2 SAAADI come from the germline V gene. This CDR3 region has 14 residues. V lost 5 bases, J lost 1 base, and 2 bases stayed unmatched. CDR3 protein: CASSLTGSNQPQHF. In DNA form, the CDR3 reads TGCGCCAGCAGTTTGACAGGGAGCAATCAGCCCCAGCATTTT.

The CDR3 is CAWRPDKSNEQYF. The CDR3 bases are TGTGCCTGGAGACCCGACAAGAGCAACGAGCAGTACTTC. J is TRBJ2-7 and V is TRBV30; D gene unclear. The CDR3 is 13 residues long. In germline, CDR1 is GTSNPN, CDR2 SVGIG (reference sequence). V lost 3 bases and J lost 5, with 14 bases in between.

V gene TRBV11-2 combines with J gene TRBJ2-2, with TRBD1 matching 7 bases. Germline-derived CDR1 and CDR2 are SGHAT and FQNNGV. Trimming took 3 bases from V and 4 from J; bases not matched to a gene: 5. The CDR3 length is 15 residues. The CDR3 here is CASSFDRAGTGELFF. The DNA of the CDR3 is TGTGCCAGCAGCTTCGACAGGGCGGGCACCGGGGAGCTGTTTTTT. The whole variable domain, remainder taken from reference TRBV11-2 and TRBJ2-2, is EAGVAQSPRYKIIEKRQSVAFWCNPISGHATLYWYQQILGQGPKLLIQFQNNGVVDDSQLPKDRFSAERLKGVDSTLKIQPAKLEDSAVYLCASSFDRAGTGELFFGEGSRLTVL.

This clone was recorded once. The chain recombines TRBV11-3 with TRBJ2-1, with TRBD2 matching over 7 bases. From germline, CDR1 is SGHNT and CDR2 YENEEA. The CDR3 consists of 15 residues. V shed 1 base and J 4 bases; nucleotides not matched to a gene: 4. The CDR3 reads CASSLGEGSYNEQFF. Here the CDR3 DNA reads TGTGCCAGCAGCTTAGGGGAGGGATCATACAATGAGCAGTTCTTC.

The rearrangement joins TRBV25-1 to TRBJ1-4; D unclear. Germline V gene lookup returns CDR1 MGHDK and CDR2 SYGVNS. V lost 5 bases to trimming and J lost 10 bases, with 17 bases between them. The CDR3 totals 14 residues. CDR3 protein: CASSLDGSGGKLFF. As DNA, the CDR3 is TGTGCCAGCAGTTTGGACGGATCTGGAGGAAAACTGTTTTTT. Looking up the rest from reference TRBV25-1 and TRBJ1-4 gives the full variable domain: EADIYQTPRYLVIGTGKKITLECSQTMGHDKMYWYQQDPGMELHLIHYSYGVNSTEKGDLSSESTVSRIRTEHFPLTLESARPSHTSQYLCASSLDGSGGKLFFGSGTQLSVL.

This rearrangement joins TRBV5-4 to TRBJ2-1; D possibly corresponds to TRBD1 (6 bases). The germline V gene encodes CDR1 SGHNT and CDR2 YYREEE (reference sequence). V dropped 0 bases and J dropped 8 bases, with 12 bases sitting between them. The CDR3 totals 14 residues. The CDR3 sequence is CASSLGTQGYEQFF. Here the CDR3 DNA reads TGTGCCAGCAGCTTGGGGACCCAGGGGTATGAGCAGTTCTTC.

The rearrangement uses TRBV6-5 and TRBJ1-6, with D tentatively TRBD1 (6 bases). The V end lost 9 bases, the J end lost 11 bases, and 23 bases lay between the germline ends. The length of the CDR3 is 15 residues. In germline, CDR1 is MNHEY, CDR2 SVGAGI. The CDR3 region is CASRGWELSDAPLHF. CDR3 bases: TGTGCCAGTAGGGGGTGGGAGTTGAGCGATGCACCCCTCCACTTT.

The genes are TRBV5-4 and TRBJ2-7; D remains unclear. Germline lookup yields CDR1 SGHNT and CDR2 YYREEE (reference sequence). This CDR3 is built from 13 residues. V lost 0 bases and J 6 bases, leaving 10 bases between the germline ends. The CDR3 region is CASSLERHLEQYF. In DNA, the CDR3 is TGTGCCAGCAGCTTGGAAAGACACCTCGAGCAGTACTTC.

This chain connects TRBV18 to TRBJ1-4; D is undetermined. This CDR3 contains 13 residues. V was shortened by 3 bases and J by 6 bases, with 8 bases between the two germline ends. CDR1 and CDR2 from the germline V gene are KGHSH and LQKENI. DNA of the CDR3: TGTGCCAGCTCACCCGGACTGGATGAAAAACTGTTTTTT. Translation: CASSPGLDEKLFF.

The chain carries TRBV5-4 and TRBJ2-5; TRBD2 agrees at 11 bases. Germline CDR1 reads SGHNT; CDR2 reads YYREEE (reference sequence). V was clipped by 4 bases and J by 5 bases; unmatched bases: 13. The CDR3 sequence is 17 residues long. The CDR3 DNA follows: TGTGCCAGCAGCCCCACTAGCGGGAGTCCTGTAGTTGAGACCCAGTACTTC. Its translation: CASSPTSGSPVVETQYF.